This passage covers 2 T cell receptor beta chains from one sample sequenced in a study of T cell repertoires in cytomegalovirus infection. One entry per CDR3 protein, called by TCRdb with MiXCR from the reads. The data hold around 740,000 distinct CDR3 sequences, with 35% to 45% observed a single time. The source material was PBMCs. Receptors originate from a human donor in good health (CMV status not recorded). Some clones in this sample may be carry-over from other donors' samples.

This clonotype was seen once. The conserved closing phenylalanine or tryptophan is absent in this CDR3, likely reflecting a read error. The V gene is TRBV6-6, the J gene TRBJ2-7, with D unresolved. Germline V lookup: CDR1 MNHNY, CDR2 SVGAGI (reference sequence). V was shortened by 0 bases and J by 3 bases, with 15 bases between the two germline ends. This CDR3 is built from 16 residues. The DNA of the CDR3 is TGTGCCAGCAGTTACTCCCCCTTTCCCGGGCTCTACGAGCAGTACTTA. Translation: CASSYSPFPGLYEQYL.

The chain is built from TRBV13 and TRBJ2-1, with 8 positions matching TRBD2. This CDR3 has 15 residues. Germline V gene lookup returns CDR1 PRHDT and CDR2 FYEKMQ (reference sequence). V shed 5 bases and J 3 bases; nucleotides not matched to a gene: 6. CDR3 in DNA: TGTGCCAGCAGCAATGAACTAGCGGACTACAATGAGCAGTTCTTC. Its protein product is CASSNELADYNEQFF.